This TCR beta chain emerged from a study of T cell changes during pregnancy in multiple sclerosis. Looked up from germline, CDR1 is SGHKS and CDR2 is YYEKEE (reference sequence). V was pared by 4 bases and J by 6 bases, with 14 bases between. This CDR3 has 14 amino acids. Sequencing was performed with immunoSEQ multiplex PCR; in TCRdb, only in-frame clones are kept and a portion is missing. The sample contains around 57,000 clones, roughly nine tenths of which appear only once. This receptor was identified in a female donor with multiple sclerosis, enrolled in a pregnancy study. The source was peripheral blood, collected in the first trimester of pregnancy. The chain employs TRBV5-5 and TRBJ1-5, with D perhaps TRBD1 (5 bases). The CDR3 DNA reads TGTGCCAGCAGCCGGTGGGGGGACGGTCAGCCCCAGCATTTT. Residues: CASSRWGDGQPQHF.